This TCR beta chain was found in a study of blood T cell repertoires in COVID-19. Looking at the study overall: PBMCs, B-cell-depleted T cells, or T cells provided the cDNA or gDNA that made up the material.

The CDR3 runs 16 residues. In germline, CDR1 is SGDLS, CDR2 YYNGEE. V gave up 0 bases and J gave up 6 bases, with 16 bases separating them. Sequencing used immunoSEQ multiplex PCR; TCRdb keeps in-frame clones, though not all of them. Of approximately 140,000 clones in the sample, roughly 86% were seen once. Sequencing was done on a sample of peripheral blood. This clonotype was obtained from a woman aged 55-69 years with acute or convalescent COVID-19. V gene TRBV9 combines with J gene TRBJ2-1, with a weak D call TRBD1 (6 bases). Here the CDR3 reads CASSVAPRGSGNEQFF. The CDR3 coding sequence is TGTGCCAGCAGCGTAGCCCCCAGGGGCTCGGGCAATGAGCAGTTCTTC. Based on the CDR3 plus reference TRBV9 and TRBJ2-1, the full variable domain is DSGVTQTPKHLITATGQRVTLRCSPRSGDLSVYWYQQSLDQGLQFLIQYYNGEERAKGNILERFSAQQFPDLHSELNLSSLELGDSALYFCASSVAPRGSGNEQFFGPGTRLTVL.